One sample yielded the 23 T cell receptor beta chains listed below, sequenced in a study of cytomegalovirus exposure and HLA in healthy donors. Primers included in the PCR were 60 Vbeta and 13 Jbeta primers. Measured with immunoSEQ multiplex PCR; TCRdb has only the in-frame clones, and not every one. This table lists tens of thousands of clones. Sample: PBMCs. All receptors come from a female donor in good health and CMV-seropositive.

The chain links TRBV28 to TRBJ2-7; TRBD2 matches at 10 bases. The CDR3 length is 15 residues. Germline CDR1 reads MDHEN; CDR2 reads SYDVKM. The V and J ends lost 1 base and 12 bases, in that order; junction bases with no gene match: 12. DNA for the CDR3: TGTGCCAGCAGTTTATTCGGGCAGCGGGAGGGCCCTGGGTACTTC. Translating gives CASSLFGQREGPGYF.

V and J are TRBV29-1 and TRBJ1-1; no firm D call. The length of the CDR3 is 15 residues. Germline V CDR1 and CDR2: SQVTM, ANQGSEA. V was clipped by 1 base and J by 9 bases, with 21 bases between them. The CDR3 spells CSVEARPGANPKAFF. CDR3 DNA: TGCAGCGTTGAAGCTCGTCCAGGCGCGAATCCCAAAGCTTTCTTT.

The V gene is TRBV6-6, the J gene TRBJ2-7; 10 nucleotides align to TRBD1. Germline CDR1 MNHNY, CDR2 SVGAGI (reference sequence). V lost 2 bases, J lost 7 bases, and 11 bases stayed unmatched. The CDR3 has 16 amino acids. In nucleotides, the CDR3 is TGTGCCAGCAGTTACCCAGGGGACAGGGGAAGGTATGAGCAGTACTTC. This encodes CASSYPGDRGRYEQYF.

The chain is built from TRBV7-9 and TRBJ2-7, with a weak D call TRBD2 (6 bases). The ends were cut back, 4 bases at V and 2 bases at J, with 15 bases in the middle. The V gene's germline CDR1 is SEHNR and CDR2 FQNEAQ (reference sequence). This CDR3 region has 15 residues. The CDR3 region has the DNA TGTGCCAGCAGCTCGGGCCGGGGGACGCCCTACGAGCAGTACTTC. This gives the protein CASSSGRGTPYEQYF.

V is TRBV6-5 and J is TRBJ2-1; no clear D. V was pared by 3 bases and J by 8 bases, with 5 bases between. CDR3 length equals 11 residues. Germline CDR1 reads MNHEY; CDR2 reads SVGAGI. The CDR3 sequence: CASSYFDEQFF. The CDR3 DNA is TGTGCCAGCAGTTATTTCGATGAGCAGTTCTTC.

The CDR3 sequence is CATMTGASSNTEAFF. The CDR3 region has the DNA TGTGCCACCATGACAGGGGCATCCTCGAACACTGAAGCTTTCTTT. The chain links TRBV10-3 to TRBJ1-1; 8 bases are shared with TRBD1. V shed 10 bases, J shed 1 base, and the junction held 11 bases outside the gene matches. Germline CDR1 and CDR2: ENHRY and SYGVKD. The CDR3 covers 15 residues.

This clone is labeled medium-sized based on frequency. At one end the junction does not follow the germline gene, possibly because of a read error. This chain joins TRBV20-1 and TRBJ1-4, with TRBD1 matching over 9 bases. CDR1 DFQATT and CDR2 SNEGSKA come from the germline V gene (reference sequence). CDR3 length: 11 amino acids. The CDR3 nucleotides read TGCAGTGCTAGTCCCGGGACAGGGAAGGTCTTT. It encodes CSASPGTGKVF.

The CDR3 DNA follows: TGTGCCAGCAGCCTCCGCGGGGACTATAATTCACCCCTCCACTTT. Translated: CASSLRGDYNSPLHF. The rearrangement uses TRBV5-4 and TRBJ1-6; unclear D gene. The germline V and J ends were trimmed by 4 bases and 3 bases, with 11 bases remaining between them. This CDR3 comprises 15 residues. Germline V gene sequence: CDR1 SGHNT, CDR2 YYREEE (reference sequence).

The rearrangement links TRBV5-1 to TRBJ2-5, with a tentative D call TRBD2 (7 bases). The CDR3 loop spans 15 amino acids. Germline assignment: CDR1 SGHRS and CDR2 YFSETQ. V lost 5 bases and J lost 1, with 15 bases in between. The CDR3 loop is CASRSGVAGQETQYF. The CDR3 DNA sequence: TGCGCCAGCAGGTCAGGGGTAGCGGGCCAAGAGACCCAGTACTTC.

The V and J genes are TRBV6-5 and TRBJ1-1, with D perhaps matching TRBD1 (6 bases). CDR1 and CDR2 (germline): MNHEY, SVGAGI. This CDR3 comprises 13 residues. V was clipped by 4 bases and J by 7 bases, with 13 bases between them. CDR3 sequence reads: CASSLNRVGEAFF. CDR3 DNA: TGTGCCAGCAGTTTGAACAGGGTTGGTGAAGCTTTCTTT.

The chain has TRBV13 and TRBJ2-1; 10 nucleotides agree with TRBD2. With 5 bases clipped from V and 4 bases from J, the junction kept 5 bases outside the gene matches. Germline-derived CDR1 and CDR2 are PRHDT and FYEKMQ (reference sequence). The CDR3 is 15 residues long. CDR3 nucleotide sequence: TGTGCCAGCAGCCGAAGGACTAGCGGATACAATGAGCAGTTCTTC. Its translation: CASSRRTSGYNEQFF.

The rearrangement uses TRBV19 and TRBJ2-3; 8 nucleotides line up with TRBD2. Trimming took 6 bases from V and 1 from J; bases not matched to a gene: 9. The CDR3 contains 16 residues. Germline V gives CDR1 LNHDA, CDR2 SQIVND (reference sequence). This chain's CDR3 is CASRQNPGLGTDTQYF. CDR3 coding DNA: TGTGCCAGTAGGCAAAACCCGGGACTAGGCACAGATACGCAGTATTTT.

This chain connects TRBV5-1 to TRBJ1-2, with D possibly being TRBD1 (5 bases). There are 12 residues in the CDR3. Germline V CDR1 and CDR2: SGHRS, YFSETQ. Trimming pared 1 base from V and 5 bases from J, leaving 6 bases between. CDR3: CASSLQGYGYTF. The CDR3 DNA is TGCGCCAGCAGCTTGCAGGGTTATGGCTACACCTTC.

This chain uses TRBV19 with TRBJ2-2; D gene ambiguous. Germline-derived CDR1 and CDR2 are LNHDA and SQIVND (reference sequence). The CDR3 runs to 14 residues. V was cut by 6 bases and J by 2 bases, with 10 bases left in between. CDR3 in DNA: TGTGCCAGTAGGAGGCAGCTTAACACCGGGGAGCTGTTTTTT. Its protein is CASRRQLNTGELFF.

The chain is built from TRBV5-1 and TRBJ2-4, with D tentatively TRBD2 (5 bases). Germline assignment: CDR1 SGHRS and CDR2 YFSETQ. This CDR3 has 14 residues. The germline V and J ends were trimmed by 0 bases and 5 bases, with 9 bases remaining between them. CDR3 protein: CASSLDGIQNIQYF. The DNA of the CDR3 is TGCGCCAGCAGCTTGGACGGGATACAAAACATTCAGTACTTC.

V gene TRBV2 combines with J gene TRBJ2-2, with no clear D. V was cut by 3 bases and J by 1 base, with 6 bases left in between. This CDR3 spans 14 amino acids. Germline V lookup: CDR1 SNHLY, CDR2 FYNNEI. The CDR3: CASSDSLNTGELFF. Here the CDR3 DNA reads TGTGCCAGCAGTGATTCCCTGAACACCGGGGAGCTGTTTTTT.

The rearrangement joins TRBV18 to TRBJ2-3; TRBD2 agrees at 11 bases. CDR1 KGHSH and CDR2 LQKENI come from the germline V gene. The CDR3 spans 18 residues. Trimming cost V 5 bases and J 1 base; bases outside gene matches: 11. CDR3 sequence: CASSRGLAERKGTDTQYF. The DNA for the CDR3 is TGTGCCAGCTCAAGGGGACTAGCGGAGAGGAAGGGCACAGATACGCAGTATTTT. The full variable domain, with the rest looked up from reference TRBV18 and TRBJ2-3, is NAGVMQNPRHLVRRRGQEARLRCSPMKGHSHVYWYRQLPEEGLKFMVYLQKENIIDESGMPKERFSAEFPKEGPSILRIQQVVRGDSAAYFCASSRGLAERKGTDTQYFGPGTRLTVL.

The rearrangement links TRBV18 to TRBJ2-7, with TRBD1 matching over 9 bases. Germline lookup yields CDR1 KGHSH and CDR2 LQKENI. After removal of 5 bases from V and 6 bases from J, the junction contained 8 bases not matched to a gene. There are 14 residues in the CDR3. This chain's CDR3 is CASSSGDRAREQYF. CDR3 sequence (DNA): TGTGCCAGCTCATCAGGGGACAGGGCACGCGAGCAGTACTTC.

The CDR3 nucleotides read TGTGCCAGTTTCGACAGGTCGAACACCGGGGAGCTGTTTTTT. Its translation is CASFDRSNTGELFF. The chain links TRBV19 to TRBJ2-2; tentative D call: TRBD1 (6 bases). CDR1 LNHDA and CDR2 SQIVND come from the germline V gene (reference sequence). V lost 8 bases to trimming and J lost 0 bases, with 10 bases between them. CDR3 size: 14 residues.

The rearrangement joins TRBV7-9 to TRBJ1-4, with 7 nucleotides matching TRBD1. The CDR3 loop spans 14 amino acids. With 7 bases clipped from V and 5 bases from J, the junction kept 7 bases outside the gene matches. From germline, CDR1 is SEHNR and CDR2 FQNEAQ (reference sequence). The DNA for the CDR3 is TGTGCCAGCAAACCGACAGGGAAGAATGAAAAACTGTTTTTT. Protein product: CASKPTGKNEKLFF. Together with reference TRBV7-9 and TRBJ1-4, the CDR3 gives the full variable domain: DTGVSQNPRHKITKRGQNVTFRCDPISEHNRLYWYRQTLGQGPEFLTYFQNEAQLEKSRLLSDRFSAERPKGSFSTLEIQRTEQGDSAMYLCASKPTGKNEKLFFGSGTQLSVL.

The rearrangement links TRBV28 to TRBJ2-7; 10 bases line up with TRBD2. Losses at the gene ends were 2 bases for V and 2 bases for J; bases not matched to a gene: 9. CDR1 is MDHEN and CDR2 is SYDVKM in the germline V gene. This CDR3 has 17 amino acids. This CDR3 reads CASSLGLAGEGTYEQYF. The CDR3 region has the DNA TGTGCCAGCAGTTTAGGGCTAGCGGGAGAGGGGACCTACGAGCAGTACTTC.

The chain employs TRBV19 and TRBJ2-2; TRBD2 agrees at 13 bases. This CDR3 region has 15 residues. CDR1 and CDR2 from the germline V gene are LNHDA and SQIVND (reference sequence). V trimming: 9 bases; J trimming: 7 bases; junction bases outside the gene matches: 8. CDR3 DNA: TGTGCCAGCTCTGAGACTAGCGGGAGGCGCGGGGAGCTGTTTTTT. Protein: CASSETSGRRGELFF.

This chain links TRBV10-3 with TRBJ1-1; 7 nucleotides match TRBD1. Germline CDR1 reads ENHRY; CDR2 reads SYGVKD. Trimming removed 6 bases from V and 10 bases from J; junction bases left unmatched: 11. The CDR3 spans 13 residues. This CDR3 reads CAIRGDSTGLAFF. As DNA, the CDR3 is TGTGCCATCAGGGGGGACAGCACCGGTCTAGCTTTCTTT.